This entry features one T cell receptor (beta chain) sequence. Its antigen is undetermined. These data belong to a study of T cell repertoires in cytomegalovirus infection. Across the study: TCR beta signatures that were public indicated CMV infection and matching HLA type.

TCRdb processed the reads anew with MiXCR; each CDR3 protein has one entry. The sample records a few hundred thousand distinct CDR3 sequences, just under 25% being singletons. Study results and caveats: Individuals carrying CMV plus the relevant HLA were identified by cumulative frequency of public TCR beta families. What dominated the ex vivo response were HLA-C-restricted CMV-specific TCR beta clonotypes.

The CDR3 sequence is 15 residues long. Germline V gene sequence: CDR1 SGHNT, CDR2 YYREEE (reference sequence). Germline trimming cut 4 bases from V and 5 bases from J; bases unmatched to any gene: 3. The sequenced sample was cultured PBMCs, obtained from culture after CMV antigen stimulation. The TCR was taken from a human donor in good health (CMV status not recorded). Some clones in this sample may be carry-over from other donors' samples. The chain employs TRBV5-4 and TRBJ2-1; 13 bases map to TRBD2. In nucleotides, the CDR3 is TGTGCCAGCAGCGGACTAGCGGGAGTGAACAATGAGCAGTTCTTC. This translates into CASSGLAGVNNEQFF.